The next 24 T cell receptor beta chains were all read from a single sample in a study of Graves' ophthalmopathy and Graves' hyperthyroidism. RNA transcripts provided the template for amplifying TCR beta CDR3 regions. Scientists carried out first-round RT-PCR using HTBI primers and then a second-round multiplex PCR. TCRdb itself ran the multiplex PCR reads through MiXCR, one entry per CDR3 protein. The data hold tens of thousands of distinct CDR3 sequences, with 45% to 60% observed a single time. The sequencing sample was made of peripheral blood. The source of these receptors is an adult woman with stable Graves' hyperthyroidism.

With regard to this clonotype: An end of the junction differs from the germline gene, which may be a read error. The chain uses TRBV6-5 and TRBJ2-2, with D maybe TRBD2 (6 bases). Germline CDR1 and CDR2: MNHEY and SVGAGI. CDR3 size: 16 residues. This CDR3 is CASRDGGEWVTGELYF. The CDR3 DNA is TGTGCCAGCAGGGACGGCGGGGAATGGGTCACCGGGGAGCTGTACTTC.

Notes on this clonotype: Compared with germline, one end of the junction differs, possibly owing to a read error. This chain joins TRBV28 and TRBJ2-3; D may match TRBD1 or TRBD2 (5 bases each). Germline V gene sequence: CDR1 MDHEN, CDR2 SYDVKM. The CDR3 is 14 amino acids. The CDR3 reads CASGLRGPTGTQYF. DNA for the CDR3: TGTGCCAGCGGTTTACGGGGACCCACAGGTACGCAGTATTTT.

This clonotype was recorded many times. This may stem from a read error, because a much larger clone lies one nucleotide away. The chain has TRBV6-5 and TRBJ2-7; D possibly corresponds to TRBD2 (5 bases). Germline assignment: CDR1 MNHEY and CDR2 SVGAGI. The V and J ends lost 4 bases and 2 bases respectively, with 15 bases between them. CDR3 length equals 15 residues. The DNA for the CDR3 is TGTGCCAGCAGTTTAACCCTCGGGAATGCCTACGAGCAGTACTTC. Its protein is CASSLTLGNAYEQYF.

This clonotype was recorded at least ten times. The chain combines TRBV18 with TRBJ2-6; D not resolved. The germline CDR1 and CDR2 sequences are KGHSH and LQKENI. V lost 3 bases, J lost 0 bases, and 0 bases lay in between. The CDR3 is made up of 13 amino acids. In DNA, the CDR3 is TGTGCCAGCTCACCCTCTGGGGCCAACGTCCTGACTTTC. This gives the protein CASSPSGANVLTF. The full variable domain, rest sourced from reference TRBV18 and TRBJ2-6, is NAGVMQNPRHLVRRRGQEARLRCSPMKGHSHVYWYRQLPEEGLKFMVYLQKENIIDESGMPKERFSAEFPKEGPSILRIQQVVRGDSAAYFCASSPSGANVLTFGAGSRLTVL.

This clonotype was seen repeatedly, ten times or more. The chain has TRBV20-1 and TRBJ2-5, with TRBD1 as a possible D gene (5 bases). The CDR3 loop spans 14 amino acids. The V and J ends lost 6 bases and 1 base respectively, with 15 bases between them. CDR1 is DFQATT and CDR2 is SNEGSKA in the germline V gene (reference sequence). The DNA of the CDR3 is TGCAGTGCGGCGGACAAGGCTCTCCAAGAGACCCAGTACTTC. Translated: CSAADKALQETQYF.

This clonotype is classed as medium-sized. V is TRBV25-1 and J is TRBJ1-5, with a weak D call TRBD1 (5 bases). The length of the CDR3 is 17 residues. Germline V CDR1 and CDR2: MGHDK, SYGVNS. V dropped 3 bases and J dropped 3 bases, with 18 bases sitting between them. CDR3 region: CASSDSEGPGYNQPQHF. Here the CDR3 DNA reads TGTGCCAGCAGTGATTCTGAGGGGCCGGGGTACAATCAGCCCCAGCATTTT. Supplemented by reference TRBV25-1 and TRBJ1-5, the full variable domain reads EADIYQTPRYLVIGTGKKITLECSQTMGHDKMYWYQQDPGMELHLIHYSYGVNSTEKGDLSSESTVSRIRTEHFPLTLESARPSHTSQYLCASSDSEGPGYNQPQHFGDGTRLSIL.

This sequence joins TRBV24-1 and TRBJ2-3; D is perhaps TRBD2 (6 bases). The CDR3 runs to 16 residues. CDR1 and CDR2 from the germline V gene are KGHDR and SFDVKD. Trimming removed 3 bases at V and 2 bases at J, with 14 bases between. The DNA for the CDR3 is TGTGCCACCAGTGATCAGGTTAGCGGATACACAGATACGCAGTATTTT. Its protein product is CATSDQVSGYTDTQYF.

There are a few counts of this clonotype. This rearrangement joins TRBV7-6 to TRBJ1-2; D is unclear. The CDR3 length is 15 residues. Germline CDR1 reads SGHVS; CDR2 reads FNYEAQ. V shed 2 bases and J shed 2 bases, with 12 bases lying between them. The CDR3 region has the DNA TGTGCCAGCAGCTTACAACCGGGAACCAACTATGGCTACACCTTC. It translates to CASSLQPGTNYGYTF.

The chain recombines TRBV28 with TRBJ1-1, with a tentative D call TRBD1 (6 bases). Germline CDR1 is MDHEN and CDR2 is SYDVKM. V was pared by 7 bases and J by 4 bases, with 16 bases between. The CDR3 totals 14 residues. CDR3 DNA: TGTGCCAGCACCTTCGACAGCAGGGGCACTGAAGCTTTCTTT. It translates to CASTFDSRGTEAFF.

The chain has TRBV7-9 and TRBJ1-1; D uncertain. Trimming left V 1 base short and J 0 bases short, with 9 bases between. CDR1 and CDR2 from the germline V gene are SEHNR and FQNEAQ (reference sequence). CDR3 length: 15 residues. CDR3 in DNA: TGTGCCAGCAGCTTAGATCAGACCATGAACACTGAAGCTTTCTTT. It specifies CASSLDQTMNTEAFF.

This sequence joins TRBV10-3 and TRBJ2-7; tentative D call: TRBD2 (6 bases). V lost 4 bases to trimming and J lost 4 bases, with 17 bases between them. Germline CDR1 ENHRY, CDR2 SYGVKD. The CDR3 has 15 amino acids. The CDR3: CAISGITGTSYEQYF. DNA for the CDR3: TGTGCCATCAGTGGAATAACCGGGACTTCGTACGAGCAGTACTTC.

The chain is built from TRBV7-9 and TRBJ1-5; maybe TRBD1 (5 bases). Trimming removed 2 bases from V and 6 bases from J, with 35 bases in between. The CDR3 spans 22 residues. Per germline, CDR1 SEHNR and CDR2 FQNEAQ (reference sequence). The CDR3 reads CASSLPMLGEHEQVGAGQPQHF. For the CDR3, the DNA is TGTGCCAGCAGCTTACCTATGTTAGGGGAGCACGAGCAGGTTGGGGCAGGTCAGCCCCAGCATTTT. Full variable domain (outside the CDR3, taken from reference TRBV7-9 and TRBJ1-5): DTGVSQNPRHKITKRGQNVTFRCDPISEHNRLYWYRQTLGQGPEFLTYFQNEAQLEKSRLLSDRFSAERPKGSFSTLEIQRTEQGDSAMYLCASSLPMLGEHEQVGAGQPQHFGDGTRLSIL.

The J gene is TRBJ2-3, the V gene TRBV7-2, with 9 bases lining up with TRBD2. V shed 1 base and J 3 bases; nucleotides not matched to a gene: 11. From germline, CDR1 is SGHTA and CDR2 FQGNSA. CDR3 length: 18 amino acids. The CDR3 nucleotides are TGTGCCAGCAGCTTAGTCTACGGCGGGAGGGCCAATACAGATACGCAGTATTTT. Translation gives CASSLVYGGRANTDTQYF. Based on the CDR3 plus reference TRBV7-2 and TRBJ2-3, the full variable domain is GAGVSQSPSNKVTEKGKDVELRCDPISGHTALYWYRQSLGQGLEFLIYFQGNSAPDKSGLPSDRFSAERTGGSVSTLTIQRTQQEDSAVYLCASSLVYGGRANTDTQYFGPGTRLTVL.

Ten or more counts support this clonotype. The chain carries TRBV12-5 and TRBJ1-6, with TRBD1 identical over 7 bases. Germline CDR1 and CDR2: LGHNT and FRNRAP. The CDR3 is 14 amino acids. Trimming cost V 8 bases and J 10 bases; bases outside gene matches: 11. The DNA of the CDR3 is TGTGCTAGTCGGCAAACAGGGGAAAGCTCACCCCTCCACTTT. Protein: CASRQTGESSPLHF.

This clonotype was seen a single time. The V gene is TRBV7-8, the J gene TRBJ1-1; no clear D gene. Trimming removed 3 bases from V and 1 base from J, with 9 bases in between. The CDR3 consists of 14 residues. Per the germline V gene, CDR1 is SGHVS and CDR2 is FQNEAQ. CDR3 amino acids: CASSLRAANTEAFF. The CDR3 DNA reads TGTGCCAGCAGCTTGAGGGCGGCGAACACTGAAGCTTTCTTT.

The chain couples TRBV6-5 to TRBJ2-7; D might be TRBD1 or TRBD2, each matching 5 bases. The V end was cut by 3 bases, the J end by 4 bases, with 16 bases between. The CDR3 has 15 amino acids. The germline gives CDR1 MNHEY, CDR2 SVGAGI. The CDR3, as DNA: TGTGCCAGCAGTTATGGATCCGGGGCGAATTACGAGCAGTACTTC. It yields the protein CASSYGSGANYEQYF.

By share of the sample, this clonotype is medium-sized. The CDR3 is CASSVGWTDTQYF. CDR3 DNA sequence: TGTGCCAGCAGCGTAGGGTGGACAGATACGCAGTATTTT. V usage is TRBV9 and J usage is TRBJ2-3; no definite D call. The V gene's germline CDR1 is SGDLS and CDR2 YYNGEE. Trimming shortened V by 0 bases and J by 3 bases, and 5 bases separated the two germline ends. The CDR3 loop spans 13 amino acids.

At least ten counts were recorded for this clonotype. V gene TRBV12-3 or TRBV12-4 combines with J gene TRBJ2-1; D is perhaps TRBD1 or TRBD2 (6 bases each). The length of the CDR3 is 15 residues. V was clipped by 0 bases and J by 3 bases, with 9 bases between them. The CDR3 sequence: CASSLAQGGYNEQFF. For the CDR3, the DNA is TGTGCCAGCAGTTTAGCACAGGGAGGCTACAATGAGCAGTTCTTC.

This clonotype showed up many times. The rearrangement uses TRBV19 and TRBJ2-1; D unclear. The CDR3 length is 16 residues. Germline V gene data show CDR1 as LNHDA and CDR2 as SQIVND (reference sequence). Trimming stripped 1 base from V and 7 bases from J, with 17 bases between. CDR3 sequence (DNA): TGTGCCAGTAGTATAGGAGCAGCTCTGGTACGGAATGAGCAGTTCTTC. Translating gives CASSIGAALVRNEQFF.

The CDR3 loop is CASSTHPSERVSEQYF. Here the CDR3 DNA reads TGCGCCAGCAGCACCCATCCAAGCGAGCGTGTAAGCGAGCAGTACTTC. The gene calls are TRBV5-1 and TRBJ2-7; D uncertain. In germline, CDR1 is SGHRS, CDR2 YFSETQ. V shed 4 bases and J shed 6 bases, with 23 bases lying between them. The CDR3 loop spans 16 amino acids. The variable domain in full, completed from reference TRBV5-1 and TRBJ2-7, reads KAGVTQTPRYLIKTRGQQVTLSCSPISGHRSVSWYQQTPGQGLQFLFEYFSETQRNKGNFPGRFSGRQFSNSRSEMNVSTLELGDSALYLCASSTHPSERVSEQYFGPGTRLTVT.

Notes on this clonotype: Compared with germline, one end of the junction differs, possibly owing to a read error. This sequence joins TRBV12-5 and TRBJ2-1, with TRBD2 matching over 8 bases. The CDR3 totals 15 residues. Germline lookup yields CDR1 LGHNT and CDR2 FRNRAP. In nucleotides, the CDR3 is TGTGCTAGTGGTTTGTTACTAGCGGACTACAGTGAGCAGTTCTTC. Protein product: CASGLLLADYSEQFF.

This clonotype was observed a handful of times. CDR3 sequence: CSAPRGGGTSMQYF. The CDR3 nucleotides are TGCAGTGCCCCTCGTGGGGGAGGGACGTCAATGCAGTACTTC. The genes are TRBV20-1 and TRBJ2-7, with 7 bases aligning to TRBD2. The CDR3 consists of 14 residues. After removal of 6 bases from V and 9 bases from J, the junction contained 17 bases not matched to a gene. Germline V lookup: CDR1 DFQATT, CDR2 SNEGSKA (reference sequence).

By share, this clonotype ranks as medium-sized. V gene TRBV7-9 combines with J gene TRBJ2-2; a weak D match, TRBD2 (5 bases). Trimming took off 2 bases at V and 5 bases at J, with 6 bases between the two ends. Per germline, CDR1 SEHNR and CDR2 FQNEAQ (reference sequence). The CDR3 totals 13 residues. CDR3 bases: TGTGCCAGCAGCTTAACGGGGACCGGGGAGCTGTTTTTT. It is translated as CASSLTGTGELFF.

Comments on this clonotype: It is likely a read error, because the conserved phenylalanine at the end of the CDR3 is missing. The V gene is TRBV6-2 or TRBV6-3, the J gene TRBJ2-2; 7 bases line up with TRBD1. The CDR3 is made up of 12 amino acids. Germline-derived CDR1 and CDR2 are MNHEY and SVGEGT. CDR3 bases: TGCGCCAGCAGACAGGGCGCCGGGGAGCTGTTTTCT. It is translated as CASRQGAGELFS.